This passage covers 13 T cell receptor beta chains from one sample sequenced in a study of cytomegalovirus exposure and HLA in healthy donors. PCR used 60 Vbeta primers and 13 Jbeta primers. Only in-frame clones appear in the TCRdb table, and some are missing; sequencing was by immunoSEQ multiplex PCR. This sample has around 100,000 clones, with 70% to 80% found just once. Sequenced input: PBMCs. Receptors originate from a man between 45 and 60 years old in good health and CMV-seropositive.

CDR3 bases: TGTGCCTGGAGTTTGACTAGCGGTGCGCAAGAGACCCAGTACTTC. It yields the protein CAWSLTSGAQETQYF. This chain uses TRBV30 with TRBJ2-5; TRBD2 agrees at 9 bases. The germline V gene has CDR1 GTSNPN and CDR2 SVGIG (reference sequence). The CDR3 is made up of 15 amino acids. Germline trimming cut 2 bases from V and 2 bases from J; bases unmatched to any gene: 6.

This clone has more than one count but fewer than ten. This chain connects TRBV10-3 to TRBJ1-5; D not certain. V was cut by 0 bases and J by 9 bases, with 6 bases left in between. The CDR3 contains 12 residues. Germline V gene data show CDR1 as ENHRY and CDR2 as SYGVKD. DNA for the CDR3: TGTGCCATCAGTGAGTCATATAGGCCCCAGCATTTT. This encodes CAISESYRPQHF.

This chain connects TRBV28 to TRBJ2-7; TRBD1 matches at 9 bases. The CDR3 runs 15 residues. Germline V gives CDR1 MDHEN, CDR2 SYDVKM. V was clipped by 6 bases and J by 2 bases; unmatched bases: 8. CDR3 in DNA: TGTGCCAGCAGCACCGGGACAGGGCGAGCCTACGAGCAGTACTTC. Translation gives CASSTGTGRAYEQYF. Drawing the rest from reference TRBV28 and TRBJ2-7, the complete variable domain is DVKVTQSSRYLVKRTGEKVFLECVQDMDHENMFWYRQDPGLGLRLIYFSYDVKMKEKGDIPEGYSVSREKKERFSLILESASTNQTSMYLCASSTGTGRAYEQYFGPGTRLTVT.

The chain links TRBV4-1 to TRBJ1-6; no reliable D call. V lost 1 base and J lost 2, with 12 bases in between. Looked up from germline, CDR1 is MGHRA and CDR2 is YSYEKL. This CDR3 has 17 residues. The CDR3 coding sequence is TGCGCCAGCAGCCAAGTTGGTTTTACAGCCTATAATTCACCCCTCCACTTT. Encoded protein: CASSQVGFTAYNSPLHF.

The chain joins TRBV5-1 to TRBJ2-7; D is perhaps TRBD1 (6 bases). V shed 0 bases and J shed 2 bases, with 9 bases lying between them. This CDR3 has 14 residues. Germline V CDR1 and CDR2: SGHRS, YFSETQ. The CDR3 DNA sequence: TGCGCCAGCAGCTTGGGGGACACAGCCTACGAGCAGTACTTC. This encodes CASSLGDTAYEQYF.

This chain connects TRBV2 to TRBJ2-4; TRBD1 is a possible D gene (5 bases). The CDR3 totals 14 residues. V shed 2 bases and J shed 8 bases, with 13 bases lying between them. CDR1 is SNHLY and CDR2 is FYNNEI in the germline V gene. This chain's CDR3 is CASSESVGRDIQYF. The CDR3 coding sequence is TGTGCCAGCAGTGAATCAGTAGGCAGGGACATTCAGTACTTC.

The rearrangement uses TRBV10-3 and TRBJ1-5, with 7 bases matching TRBD1. With V trimmed by 10 bases and J by 7 bases, 7 bases remained unmatched. CDR1 is ENHRY and CDR2 is SYGVKD in the germline V gene. The CDR3 covers 12 residues. The DNA for the CDR3 is TGTGCCACCTTGTCCAGGGGGCAGCCCCAGCATTTT. Translated: CATLSRGQPQHF.

The chain uses TRBV5-1 and TRBJ2-7; 7 nucleotides line up with TRBD2. Germline V gene data show CDR1 as SGHRS and CDR2 as YFSETQ. The CDR3 runs 17 residues. J lost 0 bases, V lost 0 bases, and 9 bases had no gene match. Here the CDR3 DNA reads TGCGCCAGCAGCTTGGGGATGGGGGGGGGTTACTCCTACGAGCAGTACTTC. Its translation: CASSLGMGGGYSYEQYF.

This clone was seen a handful of times. V and J are TRBV5-6 and TRBJ2-1, with D maybe TRBD2 (6 bases). The V gene's germline CDR1 is SGHDT and CDR2 YYEEEE. V was pared by 3 bases and J by 9 bases, with 10 bases between. There are 12 residues in the CDR3. As DNA, the CDR3 is TGTGCCAGCAGCTCGACTAGAGGTGAGCAGTTCTTC. It translates to CASSSTRGEQFF.

V and J are TRBV5-5 and TRBJ1-1; 8 bases are a match to TRBD1. The CDR3 runs 13 residues. Germline V gene data show CDR1 as SGHKS and CDR2 as YYEKEE (reference sequence). J gave up 6 bases and V 2 bases, and 3 bases lay outside the gene matches. Here the CDR3 reads CASSLQGDAEAFF. CDR3 DNA: TGTGCCAGCAGCTTACAGGGGGATGCTGAAGCTTTCTTT.

The CDR3 DNA reads TGCAGCGTTGAAGATCCGAACGCCGGGACTAGGGCTCGGGATGAGCAGTTCTTC. Amino acids: CSVEDPNAGTRARDEQFF. The chain has TRBV29-1 and TRBJ2-1, with 8 bases identical to TRBD2. This CDR3 region has 18 residues. With V trimmed by 0 bases and J by 8 bases, 18 bases remained unmatched. The germline CDR1 and CDR2 sequences are SQVTM and ANQGSEA.

This sequence joins TRBV10-3 and TRBJ2-2, with 7 bases aligning to TRBD1. Germline CDR1 reads ENHRY; CDR2 reads SYGVKD. The CDR3 is 14 amino acids. V shed 4 bases, J shed 6 bases, and the junction held 5 bases outside the gene matches. For the CDR3, the DNA is TGTGCCATCAGTGCCCAGACAGGGTCCGGGGAGCTGTTTTTT. Residues: CAISAQTGSGELFF.

This clone showed up just a few times. The chain joins TRBV5-6 to TRBJ2-7; perhaps TRBD2 as D (5 bases). Germline CDR1 reads SGHDT; CDR2 reads YYEEEE. This CDR3 contains 14 residues. Trimming shortened V by 2 bases and J by 3 bases, and 12 bases separated the two germline ends. CDR3 loop: CASSFGLMDYEQYF. The CDR3 DNA follows: TGTGCCAGCAGCTTCGGACTTATGGACTACGAGCAGTACTTC.